Included here is one TCR beta chain sequence, with context. cDNA came from roughly 0.53 to 1 ug RNA primed by random hexamers. TCR beta CDR3 was amplified by immunoSEQ multiplex PCR. This amplification extended across 54 Vbeta and 13 Jbeta segments. TCRdb re-derived calls from the immunoSEQ multiplex PCR reads in MiXCR, one entry per CDR3 protein. The sample holds some 120,000 distinct CDR3 sequences, 90% to 95% seen once. This sample is drawn from a study of CD8 T cells in Susac syndrome. TCR beta was sequenced from blood CD8+ and CD4+ T cells. The CDR3 contains 13 residues. CDR1 and CDR2 from the germline V gene are SQVTM and ANQGSEA. V lost 3 bases to trimming and J lost 6 bases; unmatched junction nucleotides: 8.

Material for sequencing was CD4+ T cells from PBMCs. This chain uses TRBV29-1 with TRBJ2-7, with 7 bases aligning to TRBD2. The receptor was isolated from a human donor in good health. In DNA, the CDR3 is TGCAGCGTTGAGCGCGGGAGTAGTAGCGAGCAGTACTTC. This sequence encodes CSVERGSSSEQYF.